This T cell receptor beta chain was recovered during a study of vaccination and CD4 T cells after COVID-19. This clonotype showed up just a few times. Its antigen is as yet unknown. Scientists ran DNA taken from cultured CD4+ T cells through the Oncomine TCR Beta short-read assay for sequencing. Genomic DNA was extracted from cultured CD4+ T cells. TCRdb passed the PCR reads through MiXCR, listing each CDR3 protein once. There are 20,000 to 25,000 distinct CDR3 sequences in the sample; 43% occur only once, and 4% to 5% lies in the top ten. Study outcomes and limitations: Convalescent patients had a median around 90% of post-vaccine SARS-CoV-2-reactive clones that were detected only after vaccination, not before it.

This CDR3 is 14 amino acids long. Trimming removed 1 base from V and 0 bases from J, with 5 bases in between. The V gene's germline CDR1 is SGHTA and CDR2 FQGNSA. Time point defined: late sampling 161 to 241 days after vaccination in a few convalescent patients. The treatment: approximately nine-day PBMC culture with coronavirus spike peptide pools or control peptides (ViraFEST assay). The chain carries TRBV7-2 and TRBJ2-3; D not resolved. The sample in question was CD4+ T cells from blood, cultured in vitro, obtained about 7 months after SARS-CoV-2 vaccination. This receptor was taken from a human donor who had recovered from COVID-19. The CDR3: CASSLVRSTDTQYF. DNA for the CDR3: TGTGCCAGCAGCTTAGTCAGGAGCACAGATACGCAGTATTTT.